This paragraph reports one T cell receptor (beta chain). The specificity of this receptor is unknown. Per-base qualities were not stored, and no clone one base away is much larger. One collaborating source in Seattle enrolled patients during active infection and followed them longitudinally through the course of disease. Each collaborating institution followed its own protocols to collect whole blood in K2EDTA tubes. For TCRbeta analysis, collaborator samples were shipped as frozen whole blood, as isolated PBMCs, or as DNA extracted from either sample type. The immunoSEQ Assay, a bias-controlled multiplex PCR, was used to amplify TCRbeta CDR3 regions from genomic DNA. The authors' analysis ran thus. Within the assay, amplification of reference gene primers was used to estimate how many nucleated cells each sample contained. To quantify the absolute abundance of each unique TCRbeta CDR3 rearrangement, sequence reads were collapsed and filtered. For each sample, productive Simpson clonality was calculated as the square root of Simpson's diversity index over productive rearrangements. The immuneACCESS repertoire file appears here via TCRdb, limited to in-frame rearrangements. These files lack a portion of the clones; in checked studies, under half of the deficit traces to unresolved V genes, and the cause of the others is not known. D and trimming come from the DNA, and the V and J calls and clone size come from that table. The sample yields over 90,000 clones; approximately 74% were counted once. The top ten clonotypes cover around 3.9% of the sample.

The data belong to a study of blood T cell repertoires in COVID-19 (dated by TCRdb to the early 2020s). Background on the whole study: Samples covering the acute and convalescent phases of COVID-19 were provided by collaborators in the United States, Italy and Spain. The material from the prospective study consisted of cDNA or gDNA derived from T cells, B-cell-depleted T cells, or PBMCs. Subjects who had been exposed to COVID-19, were actively infected with it, or had recovered from it provided the deeply sampled blood TCRbeta repertoires that made up the dataset. A freely available public database, intended as a resource for researchers studying the immune response to SARS-CoV-2, is where the repertoires were released. Samples were obtained from the ongoing ImmuneRACE study (first 160 participants) and from 950 to 1,500 subjects provided by 6 global collaborators. Sample metadata almost always included a de-identified subject ID, COVID-19 status, age in years and sex. HLA class I and class II types, where available, came from metadata supplied by the sample provider rather than from assay-based typing.

On the study overall, not on this receptor specifically: How much clinical and demographic metadata was included differed by source and by participant, and the metadata was provided uncurated.

Sequenced material: peripheral blood. This TCR was recovered from a man aged 65 to 85 with COVID-19, enrolled during active disease.

The CDR3: CASSSRQTTEKLFF. The bases read TGTGCCAGCTCGTCTCGACAAACGACGGAAAAACTGTTTTTT. The rearrangement joined TRBV18 to TRBJ1-4, with the D gene call left open. A distance of 16 bases separates the germline ends of V and J, which lose 6 bases and 8 bases respectively. Reading from cysteine to phenylalanine, the CDR3 counts 14 amino acids. Solely the CDR3 DNA is kept, with 42 bases framed from the first base. CDR1 KGHSH and CDR2 LQKENI are derived from the germline V gene.